This T cell receptor beta chain was sequenced for a study of neurological immune-mediated disorders. cDNA was made by 5'RACE with 10-nucleotide random UMIs. The output of every sequencing run exceeded 180 million TCR-beta sequences, derived from 15-18 subjects. TCRdb independently ran MiXCR on the 5' RACE reads; one entry per CDR3 protein. The table has approximately 82,000 distinct CDR3 sequences, just over 2.5% seen once. Notes on the study in general: When the repertoires were sorted by phylogenetic grouping, those of 18 of 34 multiple sclerosis patients ended up in one related-CDR3 cluster, a possible signature.

The length of the CDR3 is 17 residues. The V gene's germline CDR1 is LGHNA and CDR2 YSLEER. V was clipped by 0 bases and J by 4 bases, with 17 bases between them. This clonotype has at least ten counts. What it binds is not known. PBMCs stored at -80 C, 2 million in total, were the source of the unsorted libraries. Specimen: PBMCs. The V gene is TRBV4-3, the J gene TRBJ2-3; D remains ambiguous. The receptor was derived from a woman aged 25-40 years with multiple sclerosis. The CDR3 sequence: CASSQDRMGPTPDTQYF. In DNA form, the CDR3 reads TGCGCCAGCAGCCAAGATCGTATGGGTCCTACTCCAGATACGCAGTATTTT.